The present T cell receptor beta chain was sequenced within a study of blood T cell repertoires in COVID-19 (dated by TCRdb to the early 2020s). Context from the whole study: Samples from collaborators originated in the United States, Italy and Spain and spanned both the acute and convalescent phases of COVID-19. Deeply sampled blood TCRbeta repertoires from subjects exposed to, actively infected with, or recovered from COVID-19 were included in the dataset. The material from the prospective study consisted of cDNA or gDNA derived from T cells, B-cell-depleted T cells, or PBMCs. The repertoires were released in a freely available public database meant as a resource for research on the immune response to SARS-CoV-2. Nearly every sample came with metadata listing a de-identified subject ID, COVID-19 status, age in years and sex. Where available, HLA class I and class II types were obtained from metadata supplied by the sample provider rather than from assay-based typing. Samples came from the ongoing ImmuneRACE study (first 160 participants) plus 1,254 subjects from 6 global collaborators.

In the case of this clone: It has no known antigen specificity. No base quality values were provided; no much bigger clone lies one nucleotide off.

Whole blood was collected in K2EDTA tubes by collaborating institutions according to the institutions' own protocols. For TCRbeta analysis, collaborators shipped samples in one of three forms: frozen whole blood, isolated PBMCs, or DNA extracted from either of those sample types. What the work shows at the level of the full study, not this receptor alone: Clinical and demographic metadata were provided uncurated, with the amount varying by source and participant.

The germline V gene supplies CDR1 MDHEN and CDR2 SYDVKM. The CDR3, cysteine through phenylalanine, is 16 amino acids long. Only CDR3 DNA is held: 48 bases, read in frame from base 1. Between the V and J ends, shortened by 4 bases and 3 bases respectively, the junction contains 16 bases. TCRbeta CDR3 regions were amplified from genomic DNA using the immunoSEQ Assay, a bias-controlled multiplex PCR. Concerning the study's data processing: Nucleated cell counts per sample were estimated from amplification of reference gene primers within the assay. Sequence reads were collapsed and filtered to measure the absolute abundance of every unique TCRbeta CDR3 rearrangement. For each sample, productive Simpson clonality was calculated as the square root of Simpson's diversity index across productive rearrangements. TCRdb provides this immuneACCESS table in a form limited to in-frame rearrangements. Some clones are lacking; in checked studies, under half of them reflect an unresolved V gene, and why the rest are absent is not known. Clonal size and the V and J genes are those of that table, whereas D and trimming came from the DNA. Here the sample has a few hundred thousand clones; 70% to 90% occur a single time. About 3% of the sample belongs to the ten largest clones.

The chain is assembled from TRBV28 and TRBJ1-5, with the D gene not clear enough to name. Sequenced material: peripheral blood. This clonotype was obtained from a young man with active or convalescent COVID-19. The CDR3 here reads CASSSLGRSANQPQHF. In nucleotides, the sequence is TGTGCCAGCAGTTCGCTAGGGAGATCGGCCAATCAGCCCCAGCATTTT.